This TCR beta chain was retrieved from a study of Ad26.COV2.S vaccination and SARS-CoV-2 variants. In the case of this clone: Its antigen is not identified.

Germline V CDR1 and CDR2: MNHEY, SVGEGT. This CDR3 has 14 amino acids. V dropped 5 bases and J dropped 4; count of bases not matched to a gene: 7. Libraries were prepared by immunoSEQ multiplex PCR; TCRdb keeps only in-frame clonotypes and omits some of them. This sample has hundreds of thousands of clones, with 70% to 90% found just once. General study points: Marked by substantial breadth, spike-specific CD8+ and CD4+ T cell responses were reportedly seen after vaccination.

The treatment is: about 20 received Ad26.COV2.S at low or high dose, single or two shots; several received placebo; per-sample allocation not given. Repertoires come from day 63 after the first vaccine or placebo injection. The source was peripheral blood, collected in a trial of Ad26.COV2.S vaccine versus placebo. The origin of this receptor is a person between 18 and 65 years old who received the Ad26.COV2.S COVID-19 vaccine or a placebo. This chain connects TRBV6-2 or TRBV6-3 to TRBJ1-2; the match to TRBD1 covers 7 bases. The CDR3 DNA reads TGTGCCAGCAGTCCGGGACAGCAGATCTATGGCTACACCTTC. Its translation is CASSPGQQIYGYTF.